This T cell receptor (beta chain) was observed in a study of beta chain features in type 1 diabetes. Reverse transcription of all isolated RNA meant that expressed TCRB transcripts were sequenced. Assay: immunoSEQ multiplex PCR; the TCRdb copy retains only in-frame clones and omits some. The profile shows some 250,000 clones, 25% to 30% of them singletons. In its sample, this clone was seen many times. Its antigen is unknown. The CDR3 consists of 12 residues. Germline CDR1 is LNHDA and CDR2 is SQIVND (reference sequence). Trimming removed 7 bases at V and 0 bases at J, with 6 bases between. Findings and caveats of the study: A pattern of fewer insertions and more deletions at VDJ junctions was seen in type 1 diabetes patients.

The TCR originated in a man aged 25 to 40 in good health. The sample comprised central memory CD4+ T cells from blood. The V call is TRBV19, the J call TRBJ1-1; D is unresolved. For the CDR3, the DNA is TGTGCCAGTAACCGCGTGAACACTGAAGCTTTCTTT. It is translated as CASNRVNTEAFF.